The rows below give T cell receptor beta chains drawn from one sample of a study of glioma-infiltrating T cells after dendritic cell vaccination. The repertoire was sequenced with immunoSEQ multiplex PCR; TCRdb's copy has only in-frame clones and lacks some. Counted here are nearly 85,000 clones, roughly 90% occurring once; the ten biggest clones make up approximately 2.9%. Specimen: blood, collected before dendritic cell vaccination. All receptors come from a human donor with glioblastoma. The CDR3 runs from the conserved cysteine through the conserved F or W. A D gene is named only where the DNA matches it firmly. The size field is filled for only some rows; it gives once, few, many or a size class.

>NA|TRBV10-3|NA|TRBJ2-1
CAIRLGGTLLPEQFF
TGTGCCATCAGGCTGGGGGGGACACTTTTACCTGAGCAGTTCTTC
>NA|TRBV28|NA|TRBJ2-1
CASSSYGVGGNEQFF
TGTGCCAGCAGTTCTTATGGGGTCGGGGGCAATGAGCAGTTCTTC
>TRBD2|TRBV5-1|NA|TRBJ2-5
CASSPGSLAGGETQYF
TGCGCCAGCAGCCCGGGATCCCTAGCGGGGGGAGAGACCCAGTACTTC
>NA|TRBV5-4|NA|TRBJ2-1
CASSLHSSYNEQFF
TGTGCCAGCAGCTTGCACAGCTCTTACAATGAGCAGTTCTTC
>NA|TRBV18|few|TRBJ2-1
CASSPSAGARNEQFF
TGTGCCAGCTCACCATCTGCGGGGGCGCGAAATGAGCAGTTCTTC
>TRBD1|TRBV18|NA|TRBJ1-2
CASSPGTGERNGYTF
TGTGCCAGCTCACCGGGGACAGGGGAGAGGAATGGCTACACCTTC
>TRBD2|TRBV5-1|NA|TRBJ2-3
CASSLRGGTDTQYF
TGCGCCAGCAGCCTTCGGGGGGGCACAGATACGCAGTATTTT
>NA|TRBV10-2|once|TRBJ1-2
CASSEGVYGYTF
TGCGCCAGCAGTGAAGGGGTTTATGGCTACACCTTC
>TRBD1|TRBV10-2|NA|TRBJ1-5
CASRRGQGNQPQHF
TGCGCCAGCAGGCGGGGACAGGGTAATCAGCCCCAGCATTTT
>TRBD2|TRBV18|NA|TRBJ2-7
CASSPQASGTFSEQYF
TGTGCCAGCTCACCGCAGGCTAGCGGGACATTTTCCGAGCAGTACTTC
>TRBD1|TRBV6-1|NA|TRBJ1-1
CASFRQGAFAFF
TGTGCCAGCTTTCGACAGGGGGCCTTTGCTTTCTTT
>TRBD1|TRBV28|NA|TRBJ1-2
CASSPPHRGGGYTF
TGTGCCAGCAGTCCACCCCACAGGGGGGGTGGCTACACCTTC
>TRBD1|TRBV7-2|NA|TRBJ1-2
CASSLGQGAGYTF
TGTGCCAGCAGCCTCGGACAGGGGGCAGGCTACACCTTC
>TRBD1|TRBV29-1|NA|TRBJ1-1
CSAGDRVNTEAFF
TGCAGCGCCGGGGACAGGGTGAACACTGAAGCTTTCTTT
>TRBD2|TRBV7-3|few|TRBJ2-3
CASSSGAGGADTQYF
TGTGCCAGCAGCTCGGGGGCGGGGGGCGCAGATACGCAGTATTTT
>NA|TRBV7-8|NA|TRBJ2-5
CASSSRETQYF
TGTGCCAGCAGCTCTCGGGAGACCCAGTACTTC
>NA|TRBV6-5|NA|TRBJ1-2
CASSYRGLSNYGYTF
TGTGCCAGCAGTTATAGGGGATTGTCCAACTATGGCTACACCTTC
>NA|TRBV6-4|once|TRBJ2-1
CASSDGRASYNEQFF
TGTGCCAGCAGTGACGGCAGGGCCTCCTACAATGAGCAGTTCTTC
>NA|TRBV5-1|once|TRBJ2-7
CASSPDSSYEQYF
TGCGCCAGCAGCCCGGACAGCTCCTACGAGCAGTACTTC
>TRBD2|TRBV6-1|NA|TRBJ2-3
CASSPQRGGRDTQYF
TGTGCCAGCAGCCCCCAGCGGGGGGGCAGAGATACGCAGTATTTT
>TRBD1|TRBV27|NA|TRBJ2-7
CASSPGQGGYEQYF
TGTGCCAGCAGCCCGGGACAGGGGGGCTACGAGCAGTACTTC
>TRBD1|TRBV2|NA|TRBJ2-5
CVTRRDRGHETQYF
TGTGTCACAAGGAGGGACAGGGGGCACGAGACCCAGTACTTC
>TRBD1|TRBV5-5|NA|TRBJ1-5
CASSLSQGNQPQHF
TGTGCCAGCAGCTTGTCACAGGGGAATCAGCCCCAGCATTTT
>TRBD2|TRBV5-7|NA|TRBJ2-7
CASSAGLAGGPSSYEQYF
TGTGCCAGCAGCGCGGGACTAGCGGGGGGCCCGAGCTCCTACGAGCAGTACTTC
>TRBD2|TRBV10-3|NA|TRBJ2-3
CAISSREGNGADTQYF
TGTGCCATCAGTAGCCGGGAGGGCAATGGGGCAGATACGCAGTATTTT
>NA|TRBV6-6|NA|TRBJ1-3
CASSSSESGNTIYF
TGTGCCAGCAGCTCCTCGGAGTCTGGAAACACCATATATTTT
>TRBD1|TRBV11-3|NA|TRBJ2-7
CASSQRRRDREDYEQYF
TGTGCCAGCAGCCAACGCCGGAGGGACAGGGAAGACTACGAGCAGTACTTC
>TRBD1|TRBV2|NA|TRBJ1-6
CASRTGRSPLHF
TGTGCCAGCAGGACAGGGCGTTCACCCCTCCACTTT
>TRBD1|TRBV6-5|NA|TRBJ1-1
CASSYSGTGIGTEAFF
TGTGCCAGCAGTTATTCCGGGACAGGGATCGGCACTGAAGCTTTCTTT